This T cell receptor (beta chain) stems from a study of T cells in Graves' hyperthyroidism and ophthalmopathy. Germline V gene data show CDR1 as SGHDT and CDR2 as YYEEEE. This CDR3 has 14 residues. V lost 1 base to trimming and J lost 0 bases, with 6 bases between them. Amplification of TCR beta CDR3 regions was performed using RNA transcripts as template. TCR CDR3 underwent first-round RT-PCR with the HTBI primer set. MiXCR was run by TCRdb on the multiplex PCR reads, yielding one entry per CDR3 protein. The sample gives fewer than 200,000 distinct CDR3 sequences, less than 10% of which show up once; roughly a fifth is in the top ten.

What was sequenced was blood. The V gene is TRBV5-6, the J gene TRBJ2-3; the D is unclear. This TCR came from a woman aged 18-29 years with Graves' hyperthyroidism that later progressed to Graves' ophthalmopathy. DNA for the CDR3: TGTGCCAGCAGCTTGCGTGGTAGCACAGATACGCAGTATTTT. Translated, it gives CASSLRGSTDTQYF.